Listed below are T cell receptor beta chains from one sample, sequenced in a study of T-cell memory formation after mild COVID-19. A single record per CDR3 protein comes from TCRdb applying MiXCR to the 5' RACE reads. The sample comprises roughly 340,000 distinct CDR3 sequences, around 20% of which are singletons, and about 21% rests with the top ten. Material for sequencing was PBMCs or a T cell subset sorted from them (not recorded which). The receptor source for this set is a man aged 18 to 29 who had mild COVID-19 (a few samples of this study predate the infection). Cell type and time point are not known. Both conserved end residues are part of each CDR3. D genes are given only for firm matches. Expanded clones are given a class, and other clones once, few, many or no size at all.

V gene	D gene	clone size	J gene	CDR3 protein	CDR3 DNA
TRBV6-5	-	many	TRBJ1-6	CASSYDQDGGNSPLHF	TGTGCCAGCAGTTACGATCAGGACGGGGGGAATTCACCCCTCCACTTT
TRBV12-3/TRBV12-4	-	-	TRBJ1-1	CASNSGRRSINTEAFF	TGTGCCAGCAACTCCGGGAGAAGAAGCATTAACACTGAAGCTTTCTTT
TRBV12-3/TRBV12-4	-	once	TRBJ1-1	CASTRYMGNTEAFF	TGTGCCAGCACCCGCTATATGGGGAACACTGAAGCTTTCTTT
TRBV5-1	-	many	TRBJ1-2	CASSFKGSGYTF	TGCGCCAGCAGCTTCAAGGGAAGCGGCTACACCTTC
TRBV6-6	-	-	TRBJ1-5	CASIKSLRSRPSIHNQPQHF	TGTGCCAGCATCAAGTCCCTCCGCAGCCGTCCTTCAATTCACAATCAGCCCCAGCATTTT
TRBV4-3	TRBD1	few	TRBJ1-4	CASSHQWQGANEKLFF	TGCGCCAGCAGCCACCAATGGCAGGGGGCTAATGAAAAACTGTTTTTT
TRBV5-1	-	-	TRBJ1-1	CASSLWAGPTEAFF	TGCGCCAGCAGCTTGTGGGCAGGGCCCACTGAAGCTTTCTTT
TRBV3-1	-	-	TRBJ2-3	CASSPYDHTDTQYF	TGTGCCAGCAGCCCCTATGATCACACAGATACGCAGTATTTT
TRBV20-1	-	many	TRBJ2-2	CSARQGNTGELFF	TGCAGTGCTAGGCAGGGTAACACCGGGGAGCTGTTTTTT
TRBV7-3	-	-	TRBJ2-1	CASSLLGLNEQFF	TGTGCCAGCAGCCTTCTGGGCCTGAATGAGCAGTTCTTC
TRBV7-6	-	once	TRBJ2-2	CASSPTGAGLAGELFF	TGTGCCAGCAGCCCCACTGGGGCAGGTTTGGCCGGGGAGCTGTTTTTT
TRBV7-6	-	many	TRBJ1-1	CASSLWGWNTEAFF	TGTGCCAGCAGCTTGTGGGGATGGAACACTGAAGCTTTCTTT
TRBV6-6	-	many	TRBJ1-2	CASSYEELARDGYTF	TGTGCCAGCAGTTACGAAGAGCTGGCCCGGGATGGCTACACCTTC
TRBV4-1	-	-	TRBJ1-2	CASSQGLAAGGYTF	TGCGCCAGCAGCCAAGGTCTGGCGGCCGGTGGCTACACCTTC
TRBV7-2	TRBD1	few	TRBJ2-5	CASSPGQGVKETQYF	TGTGCCAGCAGCCCAGGACAGGGTGTTAAAGAGACCCAGTACTTC
TRBV24-1	TRBD2	many	TRBJ2-3	CATSDSVAGMGDTQYF	TGTGCCACCAGTGATTCCGTAGCGGGAATGGGAGATACGCAGTATTTT
TRBV4-2	-	few	TRBJ1-2	CASSQNPGSLFGYTF	TGTGCCAGCAGCCAAAATCCAGGATCCCTATTCGGCTACACCTTC
TRBV5-1	TRBD2	-	TRBJ2-5	CASSLGLAENQETQYF	TGCGCCAGCAGCTTGGGACTAGCGGAGAACCAAGAGACCCAGTACTTC
TRBV5-5	-	-	TRBJ2-7	CASSPPTWTFGEQYF	TGTGCCAGCAGCCCACCGACATGGACCTTCGGCGAGCAGTACTTC
TRBV6-2/TRBV6-3	TRBD2	-	TRBJ2-5	CASTAGLEETQYF	TGTGCCAGCACCGCGGGACTAGAGGAGACCCAGTACTTC
TRBV4-3	-	few	TRBJ2-3	CASGFRGGTDTQYF	TGCGCCAGCGGGTTTCGCGGGGGCACAGATACGCAGTATTTT
TRBV29-1	TRBD2	many	TRBJ2-1	CSVEATSGGANEQFF	TGCAGCGTTGAAGCAACTAGCGGGGGGGCGAATGAGCAGTTCTTC
TRBV7-9	-	-	TRBJ1-5	CASSHSTGDQPQHF	TGTGCCAGCAGCCATAGTACGGGGGATCAGCCCCAGCATTTT
TRBV2	TRBD1	many	TRBJ2-7	CASSDRDRDYEQYF	TGTGCCAGCAGCGACCGGGACAGGGACTACGAGCAGTACTTC